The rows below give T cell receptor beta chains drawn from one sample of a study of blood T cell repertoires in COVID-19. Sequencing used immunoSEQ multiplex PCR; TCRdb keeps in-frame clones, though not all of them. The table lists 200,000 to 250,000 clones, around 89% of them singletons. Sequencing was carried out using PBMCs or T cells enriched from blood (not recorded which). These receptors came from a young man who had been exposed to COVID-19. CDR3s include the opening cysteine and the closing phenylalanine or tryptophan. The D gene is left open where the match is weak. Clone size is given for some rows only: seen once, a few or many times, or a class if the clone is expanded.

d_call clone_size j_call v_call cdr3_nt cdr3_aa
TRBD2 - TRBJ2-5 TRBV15 TGTGCCACCAGCAGAGATCTAGCGGGGGGACAAGAGACCCAGTACTTC CATSRDLAGGQETQYF
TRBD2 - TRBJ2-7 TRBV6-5 TGTGCCAGCAGTTACGCGGGGGAAACCTACGAGCAGTACTTC CASSYAGETYEQYF
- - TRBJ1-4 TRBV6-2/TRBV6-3 TGTGCCGGCAGTTACAGGGAGTCGACTAATGAAAAACTGTTTTTT CAGSYRESTNEKLFF
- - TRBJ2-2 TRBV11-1 TGTGCCAGCAGCGGCCCAGGGGCCGGGGAGCTGTTTTTT CASSGPGAGELFF
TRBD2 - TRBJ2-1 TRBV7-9 TGTGCCAGCAGCCCGGGACTAGTCCGTGAGCAGTTCTTC CASSPGLVREQFF
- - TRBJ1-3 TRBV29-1 TGCAGCGTTGTTCAGGGCCATGGGGGGAACACCATATATTTT CSVVQGHGGNTIYF
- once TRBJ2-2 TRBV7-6 TGTGCCAGCAGCTTAGTACAGGGAGGGATACCGAACACCGGGGAGCTGTTTTTT CASSLVQGGIPNTGELFF
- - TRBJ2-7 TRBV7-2 TGTGCCAGCAGCGTTCGACACGAGAACTACGAGCAGTACTTC CASSVRHENYEQYF
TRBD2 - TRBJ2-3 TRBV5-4 TGTGCCAGCAGCCCGAAGCGGGGGCCCACGACGAGCACAGATACGCAGTATTTT CASSPKRGPTTSTDTQYF
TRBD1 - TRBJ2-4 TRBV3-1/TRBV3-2 TGTGCCAGCAGACCAAACAGGGGAGCCAAAAACATTCAGTACTTC CASRPNRGAKNIQYF
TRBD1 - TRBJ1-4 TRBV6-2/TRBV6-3 TGTGCCAGCAGTTTGGGGACAGGGGGCGCAGATTGGGAAAAACTGTTTTTT CASSLGTGGADWEKLFF
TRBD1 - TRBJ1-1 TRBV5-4 TGTGCCAGCAGCTTACCCGGACAGGGCACGGGGGGTGAAGCTTTCTTT CASSLPGQGTGGEAFF
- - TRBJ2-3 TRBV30 TGTACCCTGGGGAGGGATACGCAGTATTTT CTLGRDTQYF
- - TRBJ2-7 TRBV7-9 TGTGCCAGCGCGACTGTCTCCTACGAGCAGTACTTC CASATVSYEQYF
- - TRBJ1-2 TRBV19 TGTGCCAGTAGTATGGAGGGACGGAATAGGTATGGCTACACCTTC CASSMEGRNRYGYTF
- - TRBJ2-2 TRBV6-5 TGTGCCAGCAGTTACGCGACTACCGGGGAGCTGTTTTTT CASSYATTGELFF
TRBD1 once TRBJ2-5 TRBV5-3 TGTGCCAGAAGCATAAAACAGGGGAAGGAGACCCAGTACTTC CARSIKQGKETQYF
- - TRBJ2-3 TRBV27 TGTGCCAGCAGAAGACGATCCCGGGAGTACGGTACAGATACGCAGTATTTT CASRRRSREYGTDTQYF
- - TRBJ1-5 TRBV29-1 TGCAGCGTTGGTGAGGGGGGCAATCAGCCCCAGCATTTT CSVGEGGNQPQHF
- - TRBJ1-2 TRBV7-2 TGTGCCAGCAGCTTAGGGGGAGGATCTGACTATGGCTACACCTTC CASSLGGGSDYGYTF